The 17 T cell receptor beta chains below all came from one sample that was sequenced in a study of human T cells and chemical hapten exposure. TCRdb re-analysed the RACE reads in MiXCR, keeping a single row per CDR3 protein. The sample shows 100,000 to 150,000 distinct CDR3 sequences, about 13% of them seen only once. Time point of the sample: pre-sensitization, week 0. Treatment specified: therapeutic diphenylcyclopropenone sensitization with weekly scalp DPC. This specimen was whole blood, taken in connection with sensitization to the hapten diphenylcyclopropenone (DPC). These receptor sequences come from a woman aged 18-29 years with alopecia areata. Some clones in this sample may be carry-over from other donors' samples.

This clonotype was detected once. The rearrangement links TRBV3-1 to TRBJ2-3, with D perhaps assigned TRBD1 or TRBD2 (5 bases each). CDR1 and CDR2 from the germline V gene are LGHDT and YNNKEL (reference sequence). The V and J ends lost 3 bases and 0 bases respectively, with 16 bases between them. The length of the CDR3 is 17 residues. The CDR3 nucleotides read TGTGCCAGCAGCCACTTAATGAGGGGTGGTAGCACAGATACGCAGTATTTT. Protein: CASSHLMRGGSTDTQYF.

This clonotype was seen repeatedly, ten times or more. The rearrangement uses TRBV18 and TRBJ1-1, with D uncertain. Germline CDR1 KGHSH, CDR2 LQKENI. CDR3 length: 13 residues. The V end lost 4 bases, the J end lost 0 bases, and 6 bases lay between the germline ends. The CDR3 DNA sequence: TGTGCCAGCTCACTGGACCTGAACACTGAAGCTTTCTTT. Translated: CASSLDLNTEAFF.

This clonotype has at least ten counts. The chain joins TRBV7-9 to TRBJ1-2; D remains ambiguous. Germline lookup yields CDR1 SEHNR and CDR2 FQNEAQ (reference sequence). The CDR3 runs to 14 residues. Trimming cost V 5 bases and J 0 bases, with 10 bases left between them. CDR3 sequence: CASSLPTANYGYTF. The CDR3 DNA reads as TGTGCCAGCAGCCTCCCCACAGCTAACTATGGCTACACCTTC.

This clonotype was observed many times. This chain joins TRBV21-1 and TRBJ2-5. TRBV21-1 is designated a pseudogene. The CDR3 consists of 11 residues. CDR3 nucleotides: TGTGCCAGGGGAATACAAGAGACCCAGTACTTC. Translated, it gives CARGIQETQYF.

In its sample, this clonotype was seen many times. The gene calls are TRBV7-6 and TRBJ2-3, with D perhaps TRBD1 (5 bases). The CDR3 length is 16 residues. Germline lookup yields CDR1 SGHVS and CDR2 FNYEAQ. Trimming cost V 3 bases and J 1 base, with 14 bases left between them. CDR3 amino acids: CASSLRQSFRTDTQYF. CDR3 DNA sequence: TGTGCCAGCAGCTTGAGACAGTCTTTTCGCACAGATACGCAGTATTTT.

DNA of the CDR3: TGTGCCAGCAACACAACAACCGGGACGGATTACAATGAGCAGTTCTTC. It codes for CASNTTTGTDYNEQFF. This chain links TRBV21-1 with TRBJ2-1; the D segment call TRBD1 is taken from the table without a DNA check. TRBV21-1 is a listed pseudogene. The CDR3 length is 16 residues.

This clonotype was observed once. The chain couples TRBV9 to TRBJ2-7; 7 positions match TRBD1. CDR1 and CDR2 (germline): SGDLS, YYNGEE. The CDR3 has 14 residues. After removal of 3 bases from V and 5 bases from J, the junction contained 8 bases not matched to a gene. CDR3: CASSAGTDENEQYF. The CDR3 bases are TGTGCCAGCAGCGCGGGGACAGATGAGAACGAGCAGTACTTC.

The J gene is TRBJ2-2, the V gene TRBV3-1; D tentatively reads TRBD1 or TRBD2 (5 bases each). The CDR3 consists of 16 residues. The germline gives CDR1 LGHDT, CDR2 YNNKEL (reference sequence). V lost 2 bases to trimming and J lost 3 bases, with 13 bases between them. The CDR3 DNA sequence: TGTGCCAGCAGCCAACCGGGGCCCCGTTACACCGGGGAGCTGTTTTTT. Translating gives CASSQPGPRYTGELFF.

This clonotype was counted only a few times. The rearrangement links TRBV29-1 to TRBJ1-2; 7 bases fit TRBD1. This CDR3 has 12 amino acids. The V and J ends lost 5 bases and 4 bases, in that order; junction bases with no gene match: 4. Germline assignment: CDR1 SQVTM and CDR2 ANQGSEA. The CDR3 DNA is TGCAGCGTTTCTGACAGGGTCTATGGCTACACCTTC. Protein product: CSVSDRVYGYTF.

This chain links TRBV19 with TRBJ2-2, with 7 bases matching TRBD1. The CDR3 loop spans 18 amino acids. CDR1 is LNHDA and CDR2 is SQIVND in the germline V gene (reference sequence). J gave up 0 bases and V 6 bases, and 13 bases lay outside the gene matches. CDR3 bases: TGTGCCAGTAGAAGAGACTCGGACAGGAACGCGAACACCGGGGAGCTGTTTTTT. It translates to CASRRDSDRNANTGELFF.

In its sample, this clonotype was seen many times. The chain couples TRBV18 to TRBJ2-6; D remains ambiguous. CDR1 is KGHSH, CDR2 LQKENI, per germline. The CDR3 runs to 17 residues. Trimming pared 2 bases from V and 2 bases from J, leaving 13 bases between. CDR3 sequence reads: CASSPVILSTGANVLTF. Written as DNA, the CDR3 is TGTGCCAGCTCACCAGTTATCCTATCAACTGGGGCCAACGTCCTGACTTTC.

The rearrangement joins TRBV6-5 to TRBJ2-3; 9 nucleotides align to TRBD1. With V trimmed by 7 bases and J by 3 bases, 5 bases remained unmatched. Germline values: CDR1 MNHEY, CDR2 SVGAGI. The CDR3 runs 14 residues. The CDR3 coding sequence is TGTGCCAGCAAGGGGGACAGGGTGACAGATACGCAGTATTTT. Protein sequence: CASKGDRVTDTQYF.

Only a few counts were recorded for this clonotype. This chain joins TRBV6-2 or TRBV6-3 and TRBJ1-5; 9 positions agree with TRBD1. V lost 6 bases and J lost 6; bases outside the gene matches: 3. The CDR3 runs 13 residues. Per germline, CDR1 MNHEY and CDR2 SVGEGT. The CDR3 protein is CASSRDRAQPQHF. CDR3 nucleotide sequence: TGTGCCAGCAGCCGGGACAGGGCTCAGCCCCAGCATTTT.

The V call is TRBV7-6, the J call TRBJ2-5; 13 bases align to TRBD2. From germline, CDR1 is SGHVS and CDR2 FNYEAQ. CDR3 length: 16 amino acids. The J segment lost 2 bases and the V segment lost 5 bases, leaving 5 bases of the junction unmatched. CDR3 in DNA: TGTGCCAGCAGCCCTGGGACTAGCGGGGATCAAGAGACCCAGTACTTC. This encodes CASSPGTSGDQETQYF.

The rearrangement uses TRBV10-3 and TRBJ2-6; TRBD1 agrees at 7 bases. The CDR3 has 17 residues. Per the germline V gene, CDR1 is ENHRY and CDR2 is SYGVKD. V shed 5 bases, J shed 0 bases, and the junction held 7 bases outside the gene matches. The CDR3 protein is CAISPGQRLSGANVLTF. Written as DNA, the CDR3 is TGTGCCATCAGTCCGGGACAGCGCCTCTCTGGGGCCAACGTCCTGACTTTC.

This clonotype has only a few counts. The chain has TRBV5-8 and TRBJ2-5, with D uncertain. The CDR3 is 14 amino acids. Germline values: CDR1 SGHTS, CDR2 YDEGEE. Trimming took 4 bases from V and 4 from J, leaving 14 bases between them. This CDR3 reads CASSPSWAAETQYF. In DNA form, the CDR3 reads TGTGCCAGCAGCCCGAGTTGGGCGGCAGAGACCCAGTACTTC.

This clonotype was counted at least ten times. The V call is TRBV28, the J call TRBJ2-6, with D unresolved. Germline CDR1 and CDR2: MDHEN and SYDVKM. V lost 4 bases to trimming and J lost 0 bases, with 13 bases between them. The CDR3 is 17 residues long. CDR3 in DNA: TGTGCCAGCAGTTACTCCGGGTCTCCCTCTGGGGCCAACGTCCTGACTTTC. Translating gives CASSYSGSPSGANVLTF.